This TCR beta chain was identified during a study of TIL therapy for anti-PD-1-resistant metastatic lung cancer. Study outcomes and limitations: Many TIL product clones were absent from baseline tumor, suggesting clonal contraction.

To note about this clone: Its antigen is currently unknown.

The germline V gene has CDR1 SNHLY and CDR2 FYNNEI. The J segment lost 0 bases and the V segment lost 2 bases, leaving 6 bases of the junction unmatched. This CDR3 has 16 amino acids. Sequencing used immunoSEQ v3. Using immunoSEQ multiplex PCR, the repertoire was profiled, and TCRdb retains in-frame clones only, with some absent. This sample has about 13,000 clones, with 66% found just once. As for time point: pre-treatment sample, taken before nivolumab and TIL therapy. Pleural nodules or supraclavicular lymph nodes made up most of the excised metastases sampled. Tumor harvest preceded PD-1/PD-L1 blockade, followed by nivolumab treatment.

The rearrangement links TRBV2 to TRBJ2-7; 8 bases align to TRBD1. The sequencing here drew on tumor tissue, taken at baseline. The source of this sequence is a woman between 30 and 85 years old with non-small cell lung cancer. The CDR3 sequence: CASSETLGTGSYEQYF. CDR3 in DNA: TGTGCCAGCAGTGAAACTCTTGGGACAGGCTCCTACGAGCAGTACTTC.